The following is a T cell receptor beta chain sequence with its context. This record comes from a study of blood T cell repertoires in COVID-19. This CDR3 has 17 amino acids. V shed 2 bases and J 1 base; nucleotides not matched to a gene: 3. Germline loops: CDR1 SGHRS, CDR2 YFSETQ. Original processing methods: Scientists estimated how many nucleated cells there were by amplifying reference gene primers. Profiled with immunoSEQ multiplex PCR; TCRdb holds only in-frame clones, not every one. That table furnishes V, J and clone size, whereas the DNA furnished D and trimming. The repertoire includes around 260,000 clones, about 87% of them detected once, and approximately 1.6% sits in the top ten.

Material for sequencing was peripheral blood. The rearrangement uses TRBV5-1 and TRBJ2-3; 14 bases line up with TRBD2. The TCR sequence derives from a woman aged 40 to 49 who had recovered from COVID-19. CDR3 sequence reads: CASSFGTSGGGTDTQYF. For the CDR3, the DNA is TGCGCCAGCAGCTTCGGGACTAGCGGGGGCGGCACAGATACGCAGTATTTT.